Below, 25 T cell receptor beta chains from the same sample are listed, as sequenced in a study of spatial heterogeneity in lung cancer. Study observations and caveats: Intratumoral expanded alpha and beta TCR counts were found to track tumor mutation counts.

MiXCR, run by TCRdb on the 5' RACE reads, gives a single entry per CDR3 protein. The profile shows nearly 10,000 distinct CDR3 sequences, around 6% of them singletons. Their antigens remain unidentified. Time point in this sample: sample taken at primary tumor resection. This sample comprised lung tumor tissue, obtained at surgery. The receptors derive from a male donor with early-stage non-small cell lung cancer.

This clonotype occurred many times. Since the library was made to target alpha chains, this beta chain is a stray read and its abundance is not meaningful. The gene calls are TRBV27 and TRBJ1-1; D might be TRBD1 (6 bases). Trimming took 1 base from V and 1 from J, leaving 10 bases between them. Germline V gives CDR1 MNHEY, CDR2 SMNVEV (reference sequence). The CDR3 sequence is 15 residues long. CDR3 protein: CASSLWGPQNTEAFF. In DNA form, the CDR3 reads TGTGCCAGCAGTTTATGGGGGCCCCAGAACACTGAAGCTTTCTTT.

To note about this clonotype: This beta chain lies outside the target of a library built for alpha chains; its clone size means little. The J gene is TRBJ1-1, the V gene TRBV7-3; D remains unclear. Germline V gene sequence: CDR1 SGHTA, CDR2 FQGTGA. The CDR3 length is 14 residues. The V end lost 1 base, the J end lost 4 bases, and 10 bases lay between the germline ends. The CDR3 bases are TGTGCCAGCAGCTTAATGGGATTGACCACTGAAGCTTTCTTT. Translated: CASSLMGLTTEAFF.

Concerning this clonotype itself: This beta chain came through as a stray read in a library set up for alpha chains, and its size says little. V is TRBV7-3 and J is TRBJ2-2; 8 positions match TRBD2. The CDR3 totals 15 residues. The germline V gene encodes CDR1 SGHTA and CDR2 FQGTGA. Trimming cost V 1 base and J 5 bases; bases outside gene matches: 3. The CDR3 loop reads CASSLMASGTGELFF. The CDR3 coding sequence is TGTGCCAGCAGCTTAATGGCTAGCGGGACCGGGGAGCTGTTTTTT.

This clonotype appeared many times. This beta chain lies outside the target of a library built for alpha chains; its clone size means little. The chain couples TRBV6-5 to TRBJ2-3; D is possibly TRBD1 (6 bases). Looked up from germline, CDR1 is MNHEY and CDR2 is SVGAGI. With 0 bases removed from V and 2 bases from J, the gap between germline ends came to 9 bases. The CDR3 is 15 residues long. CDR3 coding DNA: TGTGCCAGCAGTTACTCACAGGGTTTCACAGATACGCAGTATTTT. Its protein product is CASSYSQGFTDTQYF.

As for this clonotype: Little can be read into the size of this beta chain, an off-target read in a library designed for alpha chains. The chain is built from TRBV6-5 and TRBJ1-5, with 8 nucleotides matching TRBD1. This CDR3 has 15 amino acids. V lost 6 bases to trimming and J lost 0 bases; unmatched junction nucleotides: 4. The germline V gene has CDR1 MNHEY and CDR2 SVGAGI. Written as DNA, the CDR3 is TGTGCCAGCAGCAGGACAGGGAATAGCAATCAGCCCCAGCATTTT. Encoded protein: CASSRTGNSNQPQHF.

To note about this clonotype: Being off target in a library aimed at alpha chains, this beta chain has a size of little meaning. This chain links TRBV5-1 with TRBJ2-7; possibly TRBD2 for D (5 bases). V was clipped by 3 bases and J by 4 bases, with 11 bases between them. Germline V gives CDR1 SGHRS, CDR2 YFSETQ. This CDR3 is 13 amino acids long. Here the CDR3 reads CASSWEMGYEQYF. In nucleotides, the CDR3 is TGCGCCAGCAGCTGGGAGATGGGATACGAGCAGTACTTC.

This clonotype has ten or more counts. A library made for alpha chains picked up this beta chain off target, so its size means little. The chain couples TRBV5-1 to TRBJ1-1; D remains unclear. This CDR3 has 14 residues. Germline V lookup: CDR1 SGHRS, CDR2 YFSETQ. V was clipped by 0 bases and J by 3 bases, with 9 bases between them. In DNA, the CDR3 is TGCGCCAGCAGCTTGGTCGGGAGTTACACTGAAGCTTTCTTT. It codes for CASSLVGSYTEAFF.

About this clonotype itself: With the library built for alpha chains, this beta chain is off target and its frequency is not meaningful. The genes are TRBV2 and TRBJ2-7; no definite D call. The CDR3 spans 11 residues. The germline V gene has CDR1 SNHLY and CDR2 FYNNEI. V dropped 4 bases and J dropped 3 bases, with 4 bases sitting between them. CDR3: CASSGHYEQYF. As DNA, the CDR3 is TGTGCCAGCAGTGGGCACTACGAGCAGTACTTC.

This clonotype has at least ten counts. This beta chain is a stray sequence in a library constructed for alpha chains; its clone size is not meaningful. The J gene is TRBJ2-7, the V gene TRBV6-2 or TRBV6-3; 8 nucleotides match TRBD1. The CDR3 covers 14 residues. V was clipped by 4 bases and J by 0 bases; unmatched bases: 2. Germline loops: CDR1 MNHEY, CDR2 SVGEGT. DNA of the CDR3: TGTGCCAGCAGTTGGACAGGGAGCTCCTACGAGCAGTACTTC. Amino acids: CASSWTGSSYEQYF.

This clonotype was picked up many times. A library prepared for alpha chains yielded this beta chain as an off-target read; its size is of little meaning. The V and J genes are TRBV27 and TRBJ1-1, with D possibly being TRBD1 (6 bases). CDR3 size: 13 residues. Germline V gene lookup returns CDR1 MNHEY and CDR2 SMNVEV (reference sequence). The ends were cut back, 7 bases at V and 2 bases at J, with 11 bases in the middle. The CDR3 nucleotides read TGTGCCAGCAAGCAGGGGCCAAACACTGAAGCTTTCTTT. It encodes CASKQGPNTEAFF.

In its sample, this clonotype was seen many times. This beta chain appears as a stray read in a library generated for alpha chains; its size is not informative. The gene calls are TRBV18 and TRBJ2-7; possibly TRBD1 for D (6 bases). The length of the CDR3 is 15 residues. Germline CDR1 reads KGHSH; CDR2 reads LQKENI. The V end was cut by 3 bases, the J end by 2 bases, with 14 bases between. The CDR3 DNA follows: TGTGCCAGCTCACCGGGGCAGGGGATCCCCTACGAGCAGTACTTC. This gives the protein CASSPGQGIPYEQYF.

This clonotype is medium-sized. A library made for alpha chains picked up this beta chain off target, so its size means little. The CDR3 sequence: CSARKGLSGFIQYF. Written as DNA, the CDR3 is TGCAGTGCTCGTAAAGGGTTATCAGGATTCATTCAGTACTTC. This chain joins TRBV20-1 and TRBJ2-4, with D uncertain. Germline assignment: CDR1 DFQATT and CDR2 SNEGSKA (reference sequence). There are 14 residues in the CDR3. Trimming stripped 5 bases from V and 9 bases from J, with 20 bases between.

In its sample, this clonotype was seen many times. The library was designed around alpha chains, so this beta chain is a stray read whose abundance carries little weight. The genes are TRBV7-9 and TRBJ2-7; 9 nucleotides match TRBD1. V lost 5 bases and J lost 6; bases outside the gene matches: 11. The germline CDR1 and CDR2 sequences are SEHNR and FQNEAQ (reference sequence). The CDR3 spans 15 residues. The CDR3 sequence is CASSDWTGAQCEQYF. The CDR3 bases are TGTGCCAGCAGCGACTGGACAGGGGCCCAGTGCGAGCAGTACTTC.

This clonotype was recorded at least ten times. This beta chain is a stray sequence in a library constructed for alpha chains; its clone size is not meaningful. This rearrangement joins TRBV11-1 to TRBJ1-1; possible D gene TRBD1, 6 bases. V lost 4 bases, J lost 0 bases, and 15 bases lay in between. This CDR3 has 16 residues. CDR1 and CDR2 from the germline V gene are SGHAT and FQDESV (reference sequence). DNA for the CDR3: TGTGCCAGCAGCTACCGGCCCACAGGGATGAACACTGAAGCTTTCTTT. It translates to CASSYRPTGMNTEAFF.

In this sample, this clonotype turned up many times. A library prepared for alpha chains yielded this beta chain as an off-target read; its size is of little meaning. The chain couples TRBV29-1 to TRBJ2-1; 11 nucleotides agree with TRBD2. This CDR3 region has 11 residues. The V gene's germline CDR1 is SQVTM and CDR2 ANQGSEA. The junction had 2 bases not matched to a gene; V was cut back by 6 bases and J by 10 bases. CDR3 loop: CSVRTSGEQFF. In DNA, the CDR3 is TGCAGCGTAAGGACTAGCGGGGAGCAGTTCTTC.

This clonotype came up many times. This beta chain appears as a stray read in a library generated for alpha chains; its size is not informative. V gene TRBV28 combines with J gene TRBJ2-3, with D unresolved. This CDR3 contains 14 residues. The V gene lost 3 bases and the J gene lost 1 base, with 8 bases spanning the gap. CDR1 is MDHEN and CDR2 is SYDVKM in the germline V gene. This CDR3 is CASSFLQGTDTQYF. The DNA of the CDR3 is TGTGCCAGCAGTTTTCTCCAGGGCACAGATACGCAGTATTTT.

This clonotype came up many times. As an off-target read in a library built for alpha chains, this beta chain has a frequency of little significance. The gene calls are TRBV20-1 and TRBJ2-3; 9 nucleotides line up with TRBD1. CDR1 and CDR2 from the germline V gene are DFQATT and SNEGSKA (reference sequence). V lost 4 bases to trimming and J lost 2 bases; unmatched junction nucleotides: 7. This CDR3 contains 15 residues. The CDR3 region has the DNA TGCAGTGCTACTTACAGGGGGCGATTCACAGATACGCAGTATTTT. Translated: CSATYRGRFTDTQYF.

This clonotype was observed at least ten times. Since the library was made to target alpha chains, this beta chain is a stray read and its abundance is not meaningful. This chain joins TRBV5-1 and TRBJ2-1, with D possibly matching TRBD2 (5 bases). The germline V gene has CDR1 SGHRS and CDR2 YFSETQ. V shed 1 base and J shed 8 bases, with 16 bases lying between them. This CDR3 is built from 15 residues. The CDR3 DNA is TGCGCCAGCAGCTTGTTGTCGGGGTGGAGAGATGAGCAGTTCTTC. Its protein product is CASSLLSGWRDEQFF.

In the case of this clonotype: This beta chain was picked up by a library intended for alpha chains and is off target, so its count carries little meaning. CDR3 residues: CASSITTGEGTDTQYF. CDR3 coding DNA: TGTGCCAGTAGTATCACGACAGGGGAGGGAACAGATACGCAGTATTTT. The J gene is TRBJ2-3, the V gene TRBV19; tentative D call: TRBD1 (8 bases). The CDR3 has 16 amino acids. The V and J ends lost 3 bases and 3 bases respectively, with 16 bases between them. Germline CDR1 is LNHDA and CDR2 is SQIVND (reference sequence).

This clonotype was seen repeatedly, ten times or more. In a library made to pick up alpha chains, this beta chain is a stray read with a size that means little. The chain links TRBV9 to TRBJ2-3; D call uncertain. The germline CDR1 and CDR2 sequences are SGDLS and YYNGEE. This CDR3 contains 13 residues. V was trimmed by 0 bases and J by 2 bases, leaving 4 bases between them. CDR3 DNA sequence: TGTGCCAGCAGCGTAGACGCCACAGATACGCAGTATTTT. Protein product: CASSVDATDTQYF.

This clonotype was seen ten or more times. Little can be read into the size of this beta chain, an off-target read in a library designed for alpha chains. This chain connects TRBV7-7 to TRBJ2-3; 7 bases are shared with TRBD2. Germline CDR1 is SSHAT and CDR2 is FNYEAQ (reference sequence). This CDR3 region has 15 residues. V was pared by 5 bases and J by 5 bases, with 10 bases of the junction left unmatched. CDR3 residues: CASSRLAGVGDTQYF. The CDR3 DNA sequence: TGTGCCAGCAGCCGCCTCGCGGGAGTGGGAGATACGCAGTATTTT. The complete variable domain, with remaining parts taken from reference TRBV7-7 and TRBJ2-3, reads GAGVSQSPRYKVTKRGQDVTLRCDPISSHATLYWYQQALGQGPEFLTYFNYEAQPDKSGLPSDRFSAERPEGSISTLTIQRTEQRDSAMYRCASSRLAGVGDTQYFGPGTRLTVL.

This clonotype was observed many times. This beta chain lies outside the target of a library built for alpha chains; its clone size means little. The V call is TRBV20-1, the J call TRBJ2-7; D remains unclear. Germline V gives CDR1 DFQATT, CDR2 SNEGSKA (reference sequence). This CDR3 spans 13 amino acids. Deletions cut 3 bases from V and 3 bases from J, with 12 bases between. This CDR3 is CSASGDKYYEQYF. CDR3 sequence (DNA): TGCAGTGCTAGTGGTGACAAGTACTACGAGCAGTACTTC.

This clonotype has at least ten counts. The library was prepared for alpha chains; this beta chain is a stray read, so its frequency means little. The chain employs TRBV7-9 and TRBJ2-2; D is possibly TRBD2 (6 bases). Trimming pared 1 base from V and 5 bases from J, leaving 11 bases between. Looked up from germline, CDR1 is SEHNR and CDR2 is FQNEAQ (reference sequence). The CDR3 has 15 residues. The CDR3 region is CASSLVAGLTGELFF. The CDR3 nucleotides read TGTGCCAGCAGCTTAGTTGCGGGGCTAACCGGGGAGCTGTTTTTT.

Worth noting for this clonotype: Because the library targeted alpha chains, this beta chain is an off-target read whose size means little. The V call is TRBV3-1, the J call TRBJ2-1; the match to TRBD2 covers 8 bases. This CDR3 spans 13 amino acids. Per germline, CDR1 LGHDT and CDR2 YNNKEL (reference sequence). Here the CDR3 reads CATSGSSYNEQFF. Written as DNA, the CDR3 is TGTGCTACCAGCGGGAGCTCCTACAATGAGCAGTTCTTC.

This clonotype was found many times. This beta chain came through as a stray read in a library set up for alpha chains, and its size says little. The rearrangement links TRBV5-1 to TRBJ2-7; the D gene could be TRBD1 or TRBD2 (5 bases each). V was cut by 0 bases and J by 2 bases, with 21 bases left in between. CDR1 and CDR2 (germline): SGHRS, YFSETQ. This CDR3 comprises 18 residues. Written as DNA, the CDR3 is TGCGCCAGCAGCTTGGCGACTTACCAGGGACGAAACGCCTACGAGCAGTACTTC. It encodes CASSLATYQGRNAYEQYF.